This TCR beta chain was profiled in a study of cytomegalovirus exposure and HLA in healthy donors. The CDR3 totals 14 residues. V dropped 6 bases and J dropped 0 bases, with 11 bases sitting between them. Germline values: CDR1 MNHNY, CDR2 SVGAGI (reference sequence). The PCR made use of 60 Vbeta and 13 Jbeta primers. Assay used: immunoSEQ multiplex PCR; TCRdb lists only in-frame clones, some missing. The sample includes hundreds of thousands of clones, approximately 78% of them seen just once. Source material: PBMCs. This clonotype originated in a male donor in good health and CMV-seronegative. The chain couples TRBV6-6 to TRBJ1-1; no definite D call. CDR3 residues: CASRERLLNTEAFF. DNA for the CDR3: TGTGCCAGCAGGGAGCGGCTCTTGAACACTGAAGCTTTCTTT.